This T cell receptor beta chain was sequenced in a study of naive and memory T cell subsets. Germline CDR1 MRHNA, CDR2 SNTAGT. The length of the CDR3 is 15 residues. Trimming cost V 4 bases and J 4 bases; bases outside gene matches: 1. Notes on this clonotype: Antigen specificity is unknown.

General study points: This RNA-based method may be sensitive to activation-related transcript changes.

Amplification of ligated cDNA took four PCR rounds with SP2 and nested alpha and beta constant primers. Reverse transcription of blood and skin TCR RNA was primed at alpha and beta constant regions. TCRdb processed the 5' RACE reads anew with MiXCR; each CDR3 protein has one entry. This table holds about 62,000 distinct CDR3 sequences, more than 6.5% found once. A UMI-containing oligonucleotide was joined by 3' ligation to the TCR cDNA template. This receptor was taken from a female donor in good health. The chain combines TRBV6-4 with TRBJ2-3, with 14 bases matching TRBD2. This chain's CDR3 is CASSGTSGRPDTQYF. Written as DNA, the CDR3 is TGTGCCAGCAGTGGGACTAGCGGGAGGCCAGATACGCAGTATTTT.